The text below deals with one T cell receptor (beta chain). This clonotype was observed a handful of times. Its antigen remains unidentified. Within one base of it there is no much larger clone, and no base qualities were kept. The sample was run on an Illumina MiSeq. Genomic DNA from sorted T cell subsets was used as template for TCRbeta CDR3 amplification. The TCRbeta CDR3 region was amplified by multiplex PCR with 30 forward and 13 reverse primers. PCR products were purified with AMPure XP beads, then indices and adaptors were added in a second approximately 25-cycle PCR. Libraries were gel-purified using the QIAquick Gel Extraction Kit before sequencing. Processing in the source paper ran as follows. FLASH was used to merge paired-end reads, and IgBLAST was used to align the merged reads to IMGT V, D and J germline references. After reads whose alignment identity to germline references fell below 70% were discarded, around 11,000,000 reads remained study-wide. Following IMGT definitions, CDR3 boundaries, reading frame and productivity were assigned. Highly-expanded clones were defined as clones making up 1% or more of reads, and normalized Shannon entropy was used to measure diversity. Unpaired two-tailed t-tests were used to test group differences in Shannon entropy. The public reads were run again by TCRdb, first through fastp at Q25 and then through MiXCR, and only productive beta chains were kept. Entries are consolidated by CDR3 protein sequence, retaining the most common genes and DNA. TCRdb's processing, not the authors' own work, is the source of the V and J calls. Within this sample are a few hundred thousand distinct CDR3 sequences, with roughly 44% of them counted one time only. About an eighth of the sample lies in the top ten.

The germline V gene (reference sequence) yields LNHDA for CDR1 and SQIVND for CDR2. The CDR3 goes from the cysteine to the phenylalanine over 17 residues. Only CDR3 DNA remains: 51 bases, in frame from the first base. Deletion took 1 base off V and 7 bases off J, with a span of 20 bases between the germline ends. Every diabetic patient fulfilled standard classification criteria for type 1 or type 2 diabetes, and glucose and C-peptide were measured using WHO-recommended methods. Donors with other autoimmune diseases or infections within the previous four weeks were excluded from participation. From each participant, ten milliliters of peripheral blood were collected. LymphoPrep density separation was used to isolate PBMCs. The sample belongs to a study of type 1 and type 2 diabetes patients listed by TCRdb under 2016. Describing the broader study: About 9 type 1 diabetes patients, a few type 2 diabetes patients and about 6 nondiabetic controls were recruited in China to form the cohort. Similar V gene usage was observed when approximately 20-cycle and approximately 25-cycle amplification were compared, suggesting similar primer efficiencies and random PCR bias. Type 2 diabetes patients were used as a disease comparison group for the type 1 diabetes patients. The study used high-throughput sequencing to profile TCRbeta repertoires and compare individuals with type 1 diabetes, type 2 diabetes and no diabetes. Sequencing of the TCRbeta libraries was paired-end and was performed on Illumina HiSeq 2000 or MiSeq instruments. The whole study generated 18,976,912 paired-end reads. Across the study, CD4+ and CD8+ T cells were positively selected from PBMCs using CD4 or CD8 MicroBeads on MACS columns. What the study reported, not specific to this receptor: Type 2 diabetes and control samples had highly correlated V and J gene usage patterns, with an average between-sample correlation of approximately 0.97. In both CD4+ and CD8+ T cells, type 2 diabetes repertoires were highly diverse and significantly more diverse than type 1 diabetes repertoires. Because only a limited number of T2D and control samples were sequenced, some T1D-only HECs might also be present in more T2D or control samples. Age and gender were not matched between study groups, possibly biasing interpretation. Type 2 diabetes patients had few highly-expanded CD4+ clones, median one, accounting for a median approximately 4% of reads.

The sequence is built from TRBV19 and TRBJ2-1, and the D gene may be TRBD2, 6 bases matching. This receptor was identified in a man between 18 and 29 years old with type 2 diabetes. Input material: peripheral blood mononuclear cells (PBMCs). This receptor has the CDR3 CASSIGPTRIGVNEQFF. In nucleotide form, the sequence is TGTGCCAGTAGTATAGGACCGACTAGAATAGGGGTAAATGAGCAGTTCTTC.